The T cell receptor (beta chain) under discussion was sequenced for a study of blood T cell repertoires in COVID-19. TCRdb's table, derived via immunoSEQ multiplex PCR, lists solely in-frame clones and lacks some. This sample has fewer than 250,000 clones, with around nine tenths found just once. This CDR3 comprises 14 residues. The germline gives CDR1 SGHAT, CDR2 FQNNGV. V dropped 1 base and J dropped 4; count of bases not matched to a gene: 3. The gene calls are TRBV11-2 and TRBJ2-7; TRBD1 matches 8 bases. Sequencing input: peripheral blood. This receptor was obtained from a woman between 40 and 55 years old with acute or convalescent COVID-19. CDR3 nucleotides: TGTGCCAGCAGCTTAGCCGGGACAGGTTACGAGCAGTACGTC. As protein: CASSLAGTGYEQYV.